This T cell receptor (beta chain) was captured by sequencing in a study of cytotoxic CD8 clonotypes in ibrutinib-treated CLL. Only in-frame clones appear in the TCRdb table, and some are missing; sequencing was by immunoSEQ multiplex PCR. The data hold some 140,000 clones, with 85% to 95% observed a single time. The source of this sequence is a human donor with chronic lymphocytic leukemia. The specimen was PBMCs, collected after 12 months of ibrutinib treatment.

DNA for the CDR3: TGTGCCAGCTCTCCGGGACAGACGCAAGAGACCCAGTACTTC. Encoded protein: CASSPGQTQETQYF. The chain is built from TRBV18 and TRBJ2-5; 7 nucleotides align to TRBD1. There are 14 residues in the CDR3. The germline CDR1 and CDR2 sequences are KGHSH and LQKENI. The V and J ends lost 6 bases and 2 bases, in that order; junction bases with no gene match: 6.